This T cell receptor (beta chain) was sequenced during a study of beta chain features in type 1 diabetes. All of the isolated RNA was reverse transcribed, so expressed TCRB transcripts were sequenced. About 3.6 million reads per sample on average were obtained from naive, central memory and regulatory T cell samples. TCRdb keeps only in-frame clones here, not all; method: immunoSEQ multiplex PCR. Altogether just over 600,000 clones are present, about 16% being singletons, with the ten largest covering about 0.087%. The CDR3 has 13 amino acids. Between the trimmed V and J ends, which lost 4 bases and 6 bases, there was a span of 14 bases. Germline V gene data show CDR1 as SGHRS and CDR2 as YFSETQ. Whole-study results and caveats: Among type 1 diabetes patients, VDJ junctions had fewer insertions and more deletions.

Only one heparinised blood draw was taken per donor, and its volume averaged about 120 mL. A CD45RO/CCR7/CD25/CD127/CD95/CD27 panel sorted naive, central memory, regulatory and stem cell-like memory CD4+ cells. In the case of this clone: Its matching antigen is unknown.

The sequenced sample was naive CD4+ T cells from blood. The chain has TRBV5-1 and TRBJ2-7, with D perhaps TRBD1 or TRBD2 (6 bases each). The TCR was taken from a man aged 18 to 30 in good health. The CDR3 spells CASSQVGGLEQYF. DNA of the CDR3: TGCGCCAGCAGCCAGGTTGGGGGGCTCGAGCAGTACTTC.